These T cell receptor beta chains were read from a single sample in a study of blood T cell repertoires in COVID-19. Assay used: immunoSEQ multiplex PCR; TCRdb lists only in-frame clones, some missing. The sample comprises over 600,000 clones, over 80% of which are singletons, and 0.2% to 0.3% rests with the top ten. Sequencing used peripheral blood. The source is a woman aged 18-35 years with acute or convalescent COVID-19. Each CDR3 is given with its conserved first and last residue. D genes are given only for firm matches. Clone size is shown for a subset of rows, as once, few, many or a class of expanded clone.

clone_size,d_call,v_call,j_call,cdr3_nt,cdr3_aa
-,-,TRBV6-5,TRBJ2-1,TGTGCCAGCAGCTGGACAGAAACGTTCTTC,CASSWTETFF
-,-,TRBV6-5,TRBJ1-5,TGTGCCAGCAGTCGTATAGACAGCAATTATCAGCCCCAGCATTTT,CASSRIDSNYQPQHF
-,TRBD1,TRBV29-1,TRBJ1-2,TGCAGCGTTGAAGATCAAGGGTATTGGGGGACAGCTAACTATGGCTACACCTTC,CSVEDQGYWGTANYGYTF
-,-,TRBV5-4,TRBJ1-6,TGTGCCAGCAGCTTGTCAGGTTCACCCCTCCACTTT,CASSLSGSPLHF
-,TRBD2,TRBV7-3,TRBJ2-3,TGTGCCAGCAGCCCGGGGGGGGGCGGGGGCACAGATACGCAGTATTTT,CASSPGGGGGTDTQYF
-,TRBD1,TRBV19,TRBJ1-2,TGTGCCAGTAGTCCCGGGACAGGGAACTATGGCTACACCTTC,CASSPGTGNYGYTF
-,TRBD2,TRBV5-1,TRBJ2-2,TGCGCCAGCAGCTTGGGTCCCCTAGCGGGGGAGAACACCGGGGAGCTGTTTTTT,CASSLGPLAGENTGELFF
-,TRBD2,TRBV4-3,TRBJ2-3,TGCGCCAGCAGCCAACTACGGACTAGCGGGGGGGCGGGGACAGATACGCAGTATTTT,CASSQLRTSGGAGTDTQYF
-,-,TRBV19,TRBJ1-1,TGTGCCAGTAGTACGGGAGGGTACACTGAAGCTTTCTTT,CASSTGGYTEAFF
once,-,TRBV5-1,TRBJ2-3,TGCGCCAGCAGCGAGGGACTTACAGATACGCAGTATTTT,CASSEGLTDTQYF
-,TRBD1,TRBV7-9,TRBJ1-2,TGTGCCAGCAGCTCCCAGACAGGGCCGACGTCCTATGGCTACACCTTC,CASSSQTGPTSYGYTF
-,-,TRBV18,TRBJ1-6,TGTGCCAGCCGCGAACGCCCCGATTCACCCCTCCACTTT,CASRERPDSPLHF
-,-,TRBV19,TRBJ1-5,TGTGCCAGTAGACCCCTAGGGACAACGAATCAGCCCCAGCATTTT,CASRPLGTTNQPQHF
-,TRBD1,TRBV9,TRBJ1-1,TGTGCCAGCAGCCCCCGGGACAGGGCGAACACTGAAGCTTTCTTT,CASSPRDRANTEAFF
-,-,TRBV28,TRBJ1-5,TGTGCCAGCAGTTTTGCAGGGGTTAGCAATCAGCCCCAGCATTTT,CASSFAGVSNQPQHF
-,-,TRBV6-5,TRBJ2-1,TGTGCCAGCGGGGGGGGCGGCGGTGAGCAGTTCTTC,CASGGGGGEQFF
-,TRBD1,TRBV5-6,TRBJ2-7,TGTGCCAGCAGCCAGGGACAGGGAGAGCAGTACTTC,CASSQGQGEQYF
-,TRBD2,TRBV15,TRBJ2-2,TGTGCCACCAGCCCCACTAGCGGGGAAGCCGGGGAGCTGTTTTTT,CATSPTSGEAGELFF
-,-,TRBV6-1,TRBJ1-3,TGTGCCAGCAGTGAAGAAGTAACAAGCTCTGGAAACACCATATATTTT,CASSEEVTSSGNTIYF
-,-,TRBV6-5,TRBJ2-1,TGTGCCAGCAGCCCAACCTCGGCGGTCTACAATGAGCAGTTCTTC,CASSPTSAVYNEQFF
-,-,TRBV19,TRBJ1-5,TGTGCCAGTAGTCAGGTGGATCAGCCCCAGCATTTT,CASSQVDQPQHF
-,-,TRBV7-3,TRBJ2-3,TGTGCCAGCAGCTTAGATCACAGGGGCGCGGGGCTTGCGCAGTATTTT,CASSLDHRGAGLAQYF
-,-,TRBV5-1,TRBJ1-2,TGCGCCAGCAGCTTGGAGGCGGATACCCAAGGCTACACCTTC,CASSLEADTQGYTF
-,TRBD1,TRBV29-1,TRBJ2-3,TGCAGCGTTAACCCCGACAGGGGGCTCGGGGATACGCAGTATTTT,CSVNPDRGLGDTQYF
once,-,TRBV5-1,TRBJ1-3,TGCGCCAGCAGCTTGGGAGGGTTCGGTGGAAACACCATATATTTT,CASSLGGFGGNTIYF
-,-,TRBV3-1/TRBV3-2,TRBJ1-3,TGTGCCAGCAGACTAGGCTCTGGAAACACCATATATTTT,CASRLGSGNTIYF
-,TRBD1,TRBV19,TRBJ1-5,TGTGCCAGCCTTCGCTATACAACAGGGGAGGGCAATCAGCCCCAGCATTTT,CASLRYTTGEGNQPQHF
-,-,TRBV29-1,TRBJ2-5,TGCAGCGTTGAAGACCCATTGGACTTGACAGGCAACGAAGAGACCCAGTACTTC,CSVEDPLDLTGNEETQYF
-,-,TRBV6-6,TRBJ1-1,TGTGCCAGCAGTTCGGTCGCAGCTTTCTTT,CASSSVAAFF
-,-,TRBV7-3,TRBJ1-1,TGTGCCAGCAGCTTAACTGGGGGCGCATTCTCCACTGAAGCTTTCTTT,CASSLTGGAFSTEAFF
-,TRBD2,TRBV2,TRBJ2-3,TGTGCCAGCAGTGAAGCCCAGGGGACTAGCGGGGGCCGTACTATAGATACGCAGTATTTT,CASSEAQGTSGGRTIDTQYF
-,TRBD1,TRBV3-1/TRBV3-2,TRBJ2-7,TGTGCCAGCAGCCTTCGGACAGGGGGCTTCAACGAGCAGTACTTC,CASSLRTGGFNEQYF
-,TRBD1,TRBV6-5,TRBJ2-1,TGTGCCATCGCAGGGGGCGCAACGGTTGAGCAGTTCTTC,CAIAGGATVEQFF
few,-,TRBV19,TRBJ1-1,TGTGCCAGTAGTAACCCCGGGCAGGGATACACTGAAGCTTTCTTT,CASSNPGQGYTEAFF
few,TRBD1,TRBV6-1,TRBJ1-4,TGTGCCAGCAGTGAAGCCGGGGGACAGGGATGGGAAAAACTGTTTTTT,CASSEAGGQGWEKLFF
-,-,TRBV6-5,TRBJ1-1,TGTGCCAGCAGTTACTCGGGAGGGGGTGAAGCTTTCTTT,CASSYSGGGEAFF
-,TRBD1,TRBV7-3,TRBJ2-2,TGTGCCAGCAGCTTAACGGCCCCGGGACAGGGGTTCACCGGGGAGCTGTTTTTT,CASSLTAPGQGFTGELFF
-,-,TRBV6-5,TRBJ1-2,TGTGCCAGCAGTTATGGCGGGGATCGGGGCTACACCTTC,CASSYGGDRGYTF
-,-,TRBV6-1,TRBJ2-6,TGTGCCAGCAGTGAGGGCGCAGCTGGGGCCAACGTCCTGACTTTC,CASSEGAAGANVLTF
-,-,TRBV19,TRBJ1-2,TGTGCCAGTAGTATAGATCTGGCAGGCCTTAGGGGCTACACCTTC,CASSIDLAGLRGYTF
-,-,TRBV6-5,TRBJ2-5,TGTGCCAGCAGTTACTCGGAGGGTCAAGAGACCCAGTACTTC,CASSYSEGQETQYF
-,-,TRBV21-1,TRBJ1-1,TGTGCCAGCAGCAAAAACGCAGGGTTTCTGGGTTTGGCTTTCTTT,CASSKNAGFLGLAFF
-,-,TRBV24-1,TRBJ1-2,TGTGCCACCAGTGATCCCCTACACTATGGCTACACCTTC,CATSDPLHYGYTF
-,TRBD1,TRBV28,TRBJ1-2,TGTGCCAGCAGCTTTACCGGACAGGGGTATGGCTACACCTTC,CASSFTGQGYGYTF
once,-,TRBV7-3,TRBJ2-1,TGTGCCAGCAGCTTATCCCACGAAGGGGCGGATGAGCAGTTCTTC,CASSLSHEGADEQFF
-,-,TRBV4-1,TRBJ1-2,TGCGCCAGCAGCCAAGAAACAGCCCCTAACTATGGCTACACCTTC,CASSQETAPNYGYTF
-,-,TRBV7-2,TRBJ2-6,TGTGCCAGCAGCCTCCTGGGCAGGTCCCTCTCTGGGGCCAACGTCCTGACTTTC,CASSLLGRSLSGANVLTF
-,TRBD2,TRBV5-4,TRBJ2-3,TGTGCCAGCACACGGACTAGCGGGGGGGCCGATACGCAGTATTTT,CASTRTSGGADTQYF
-,TRBD1,TRBV9,TRBJ1-2,TGTGCCAGCAGCGTAGATTGGGACAGTTATGGCTACACCTTC,CASSVDWDSYGYTF
-,-,TRBV21-1,TRBJ1-6,TGTGCCAGCAGTGTGGGGGCTGTGAATAATTCACCCCTCCACTTT,CASSVGAVNNSPLHF
-,-,TRBV18,TRBJ1-4,TGTGCCAGCTCATCGGGGGGTGAAAAACTGTTTTTT,CASSSGGEKLFF
-,-,TRBV19,TRBJ1-1,TGTGCCAGTAGTACAGCACACGCCGGGACACAGAACACTGAAGCTTTCTTT,CASSTAHAGTQNTEAFF
-,-,TRBV12-3/TRBV12-4,TRBJ2-4,TGTGCCAGCAGCTTTCAGGGGTCCAACATTCAGTACTTC,CASSFQGSNIQYF
-,TRBD1,TRBV30,TRBJ1-2,TGTGCCTGGAGCGCCGGGACAGGGGTATCCTATGGCTACACCTTC,CAWSAGTGVSYGYTF
-,-,TRBV5-4,TRBJ1-1,TGTGCCAGCAGCTTGGGGGGGCAGGGGTTGAACACTGAAGCTTTCTTT,CASSLGGQGLNTEAFF